This TCR beta chain derives from a study of T cells after yellow fever vaccination. Via MiXCR, TCRdb re-called the 5' RACE reads, giving one row per CDR3 protein. The sample lists 550,000 or so distinct CDR3 sequences; around 21% were seen once. The CDR3 length is 17 residues. With 3 bases clipped from V and 9 bases from J, the junction kept 14 bases outside the gene matches. The germline V gene has CDR1 SGHRS and CDR2 YFSETQ. There are many counts of this clonotype. The sample consisted of PBMCs, taken 15 days after the yellow fever booster vaccination. V and J are TRBV5-1 and TRBJ2-1; TRBD2 agrees at 11 bases. The sequence was collected from a young man who received the YFV17D yellow fever vaccine. CDR3 DNA sequence: TGCGCCAGCAGCTCCAACCTGATAGCGGGAGGGCCGGGTGAGCAGTTCTTC. It specifies CASSSNLIAGGPGEQFF.